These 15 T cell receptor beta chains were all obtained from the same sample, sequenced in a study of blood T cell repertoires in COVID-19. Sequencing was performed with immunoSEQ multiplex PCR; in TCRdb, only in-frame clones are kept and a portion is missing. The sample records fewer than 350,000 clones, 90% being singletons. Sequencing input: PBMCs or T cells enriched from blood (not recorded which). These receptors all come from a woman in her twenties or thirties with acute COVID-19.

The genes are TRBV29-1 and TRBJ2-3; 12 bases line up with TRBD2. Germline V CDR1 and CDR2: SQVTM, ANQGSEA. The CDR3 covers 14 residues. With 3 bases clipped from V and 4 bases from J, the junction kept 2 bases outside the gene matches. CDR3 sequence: CSVELAGGSDTQYF. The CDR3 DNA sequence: TGCAGCGTTGAGCTAGCGGGAGGGTCAGATACGCAGTATTTT.

As DNA, the CDR3 is TGTGCCAGCAGCAGGACGGGGGTTGGCGGGGAGCTGTTTTTT. It is translated as CASSRTGVGGELFF. The chain couples TRBV5-6 to TRBJ2-2; D might be TRBD2 (6 bases). Germline lookup yields CDR1 SGHDT and CDR2 YYEEEE. The CDR3 contains 14 residues. V was shortened by 4 bases and J by 7 bases, with 14 bases between the two germline ends.

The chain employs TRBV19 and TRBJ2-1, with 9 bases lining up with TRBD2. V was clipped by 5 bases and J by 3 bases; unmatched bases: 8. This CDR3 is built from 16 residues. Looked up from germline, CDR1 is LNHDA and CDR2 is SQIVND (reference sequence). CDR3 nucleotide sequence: TGTGCCAGTAGTTGGGTTAGCGGGAGTGACTACAATGAGCAGTTCTTC. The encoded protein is CASSWVSGSDYNEQFF.

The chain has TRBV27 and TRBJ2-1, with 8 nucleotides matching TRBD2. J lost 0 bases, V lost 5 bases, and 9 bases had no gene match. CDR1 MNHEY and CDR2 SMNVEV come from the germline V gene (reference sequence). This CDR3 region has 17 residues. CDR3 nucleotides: TGTGCCAGCAGTACTATACCCCTAGCGGGCTCCTACAATGAGCAGTTCTTC. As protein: CASSTIPLAGSYNEQFF.

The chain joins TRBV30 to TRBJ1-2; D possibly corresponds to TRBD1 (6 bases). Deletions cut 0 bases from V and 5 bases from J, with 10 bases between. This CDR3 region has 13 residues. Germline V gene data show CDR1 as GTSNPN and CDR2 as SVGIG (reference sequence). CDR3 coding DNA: TGTGCCTGGAGTGTACTGCAGGGGTATGGCTACACCTTC. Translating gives CAWSVLQGYGYTF.

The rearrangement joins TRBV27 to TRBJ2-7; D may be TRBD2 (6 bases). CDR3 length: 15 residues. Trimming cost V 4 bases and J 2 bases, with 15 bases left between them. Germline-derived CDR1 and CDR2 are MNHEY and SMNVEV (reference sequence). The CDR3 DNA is TGTGCCAGCAGTTCCCTGGGGGAGGCGACCTACGAGCAGTACTTC. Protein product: CASSSLGEATYEQYF.

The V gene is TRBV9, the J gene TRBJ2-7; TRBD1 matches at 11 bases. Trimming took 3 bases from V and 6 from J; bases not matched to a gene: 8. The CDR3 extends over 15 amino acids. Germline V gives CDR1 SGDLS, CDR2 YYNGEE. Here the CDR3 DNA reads TGTGCCAGCAGCGGGCGGGACAGGGGGGACGGCGAGCAGTACTTC. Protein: CASSGRDRGDGEQYF.

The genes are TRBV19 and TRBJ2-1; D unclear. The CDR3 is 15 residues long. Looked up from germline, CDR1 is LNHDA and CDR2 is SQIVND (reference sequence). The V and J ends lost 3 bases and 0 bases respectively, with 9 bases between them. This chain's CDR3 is CASSISASSYNEQFF. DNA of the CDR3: TGTGCCAGTAGTATCAGCGCTAGCTCCTACAATGAGCAGTTCTTC.

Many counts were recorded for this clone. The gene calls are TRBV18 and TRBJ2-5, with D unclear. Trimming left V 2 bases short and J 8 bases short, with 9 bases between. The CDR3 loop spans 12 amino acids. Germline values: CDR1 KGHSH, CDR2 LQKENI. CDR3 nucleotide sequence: TGTGCCAGCTCACCATTGAGTTCAACCCAGTACTTC. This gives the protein CASSPLSSTQYF.

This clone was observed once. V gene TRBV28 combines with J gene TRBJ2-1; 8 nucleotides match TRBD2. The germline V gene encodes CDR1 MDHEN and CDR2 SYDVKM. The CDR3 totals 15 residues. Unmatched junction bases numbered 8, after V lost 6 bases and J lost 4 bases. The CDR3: CASSPTSAEYNEQFF. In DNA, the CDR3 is TGTGCCAGCAGCCCGACTAGCGCAGAATACAATGAGCAGTTCTTC.

CDR3 DNA sequence: TGTGCCAGCAGCTTGGCCCCTTCGCAGGGTTCCTACGAGCAGTACTTC. It is translated as CASSLAPSQGSYEQYF. The chain uses TRBV5-4 and TRBJ2-7; perhaps TRBD1 as D (5 bases). This CDR3 region has 16 residues. Trimming left V 0 bases short and J 1 base short, with 14 bases between. Looked up from germline, CDR1 is SGHNT and CDR2 is YYREEE (reference sequence). Combining the CDR3 with reference TRBV5-4 and TRBJ2-7 gives the whole variable domain ETGVTQSPTHLIKTRGQQVTLRCSSQSGHNTVSWYQQALGQGPQFIFQYYREEENGRGNFPPRFSGLQFPNYSSELNVNALELDDSALYLCASSLAPSQGSYEQYFGPGTRLTVT.

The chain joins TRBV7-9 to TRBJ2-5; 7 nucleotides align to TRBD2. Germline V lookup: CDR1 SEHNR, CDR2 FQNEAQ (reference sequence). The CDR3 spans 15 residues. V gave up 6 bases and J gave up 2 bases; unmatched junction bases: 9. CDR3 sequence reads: CASSPPGSGQETQYF. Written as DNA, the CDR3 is TGTGCCAGCAGTCCTCCGGGTAGCGGGCAAGAGACCCAGTACTTC. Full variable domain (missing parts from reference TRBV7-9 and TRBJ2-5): DTGVSQNPRHKITKRGQNVTFRCDPISEHNRLYWYRQTLGQGPEFLTYFQNEAQLEKSRLLSDRFSAERPKGSFSTLEIQRTEQGDSAMYLCASSPPGSGQETQYFGPGTRLLVL.

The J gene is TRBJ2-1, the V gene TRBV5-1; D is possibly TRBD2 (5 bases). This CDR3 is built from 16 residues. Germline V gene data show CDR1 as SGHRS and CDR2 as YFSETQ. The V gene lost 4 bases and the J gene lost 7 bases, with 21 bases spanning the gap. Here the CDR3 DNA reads TGCGCCAGCAGCCGTGGTGACTATTTTGGCCGGAATGAGCAGTTCTTC. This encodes CASSRGDYFGRNEQFF.

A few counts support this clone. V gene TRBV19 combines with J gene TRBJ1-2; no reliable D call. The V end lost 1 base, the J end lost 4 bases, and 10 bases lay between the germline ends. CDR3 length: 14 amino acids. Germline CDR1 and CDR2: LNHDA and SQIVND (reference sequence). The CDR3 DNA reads TGTGCCAGTAGTATAGTTTTGGCCACCTATGGCTACACCTTC. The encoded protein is CASSIVLATYGYTF.

The CDR3 sequence is CASSETLTGSYGYTF. CDR3 sequence (DNA): TGTGCCAGCAGTGAAACATTGACAGGCTCCTATGGCTACACCTTC. V usage is TRBV6-1 and J usage is TRBJ1-2; possible D gene TRBD1, 6 bases. Trimming removed 2 bases from V and 4 bases from J, with 14 bases in between. This CDR3 has 15 amino acids. Germline lookup yields CDR1 MNHNS and CDR2 SASEGT.